This T cell receptor beta chain appears in the sequencing data of a study of T cells in Graves' hyperthyroidism and ophthalmopathy. Graves' hyperthyroidism showing no ophthalmopathy progression within 18 months was considered stable. In germline, CDR1 is SGHDN, CDR2 FVKESK. Trimming removed 2 bases at V and 1 base at J, with 6 bases between. The CDR3 runs to 14 residues. It was RNA transcripts that yielded the amplified TCR beta CDR3 regions. The HTBI primer set was used in a first-round RT-PCR of the TCR CDR3. TCRdb reanalysed the multiplex PCR reads using MiXCR and keeps one entry per CDR3 protein. The sample lists about 400,000 distinct CDR3 sequences, roughly 14% occurring once.

The V and J genes are TRBV14 and TRBJ1-3, with D unclear. The source is a woman between 18 and 29 years old with Graves' hyperthyroidism. Input material: blood. The CDR3 protein is CASSQSRSGNTIYF. For the CDR3, the DNA is TGTGCCAGCAGCCAAAGCCGGTCTGGAAACACCATATATTTT.